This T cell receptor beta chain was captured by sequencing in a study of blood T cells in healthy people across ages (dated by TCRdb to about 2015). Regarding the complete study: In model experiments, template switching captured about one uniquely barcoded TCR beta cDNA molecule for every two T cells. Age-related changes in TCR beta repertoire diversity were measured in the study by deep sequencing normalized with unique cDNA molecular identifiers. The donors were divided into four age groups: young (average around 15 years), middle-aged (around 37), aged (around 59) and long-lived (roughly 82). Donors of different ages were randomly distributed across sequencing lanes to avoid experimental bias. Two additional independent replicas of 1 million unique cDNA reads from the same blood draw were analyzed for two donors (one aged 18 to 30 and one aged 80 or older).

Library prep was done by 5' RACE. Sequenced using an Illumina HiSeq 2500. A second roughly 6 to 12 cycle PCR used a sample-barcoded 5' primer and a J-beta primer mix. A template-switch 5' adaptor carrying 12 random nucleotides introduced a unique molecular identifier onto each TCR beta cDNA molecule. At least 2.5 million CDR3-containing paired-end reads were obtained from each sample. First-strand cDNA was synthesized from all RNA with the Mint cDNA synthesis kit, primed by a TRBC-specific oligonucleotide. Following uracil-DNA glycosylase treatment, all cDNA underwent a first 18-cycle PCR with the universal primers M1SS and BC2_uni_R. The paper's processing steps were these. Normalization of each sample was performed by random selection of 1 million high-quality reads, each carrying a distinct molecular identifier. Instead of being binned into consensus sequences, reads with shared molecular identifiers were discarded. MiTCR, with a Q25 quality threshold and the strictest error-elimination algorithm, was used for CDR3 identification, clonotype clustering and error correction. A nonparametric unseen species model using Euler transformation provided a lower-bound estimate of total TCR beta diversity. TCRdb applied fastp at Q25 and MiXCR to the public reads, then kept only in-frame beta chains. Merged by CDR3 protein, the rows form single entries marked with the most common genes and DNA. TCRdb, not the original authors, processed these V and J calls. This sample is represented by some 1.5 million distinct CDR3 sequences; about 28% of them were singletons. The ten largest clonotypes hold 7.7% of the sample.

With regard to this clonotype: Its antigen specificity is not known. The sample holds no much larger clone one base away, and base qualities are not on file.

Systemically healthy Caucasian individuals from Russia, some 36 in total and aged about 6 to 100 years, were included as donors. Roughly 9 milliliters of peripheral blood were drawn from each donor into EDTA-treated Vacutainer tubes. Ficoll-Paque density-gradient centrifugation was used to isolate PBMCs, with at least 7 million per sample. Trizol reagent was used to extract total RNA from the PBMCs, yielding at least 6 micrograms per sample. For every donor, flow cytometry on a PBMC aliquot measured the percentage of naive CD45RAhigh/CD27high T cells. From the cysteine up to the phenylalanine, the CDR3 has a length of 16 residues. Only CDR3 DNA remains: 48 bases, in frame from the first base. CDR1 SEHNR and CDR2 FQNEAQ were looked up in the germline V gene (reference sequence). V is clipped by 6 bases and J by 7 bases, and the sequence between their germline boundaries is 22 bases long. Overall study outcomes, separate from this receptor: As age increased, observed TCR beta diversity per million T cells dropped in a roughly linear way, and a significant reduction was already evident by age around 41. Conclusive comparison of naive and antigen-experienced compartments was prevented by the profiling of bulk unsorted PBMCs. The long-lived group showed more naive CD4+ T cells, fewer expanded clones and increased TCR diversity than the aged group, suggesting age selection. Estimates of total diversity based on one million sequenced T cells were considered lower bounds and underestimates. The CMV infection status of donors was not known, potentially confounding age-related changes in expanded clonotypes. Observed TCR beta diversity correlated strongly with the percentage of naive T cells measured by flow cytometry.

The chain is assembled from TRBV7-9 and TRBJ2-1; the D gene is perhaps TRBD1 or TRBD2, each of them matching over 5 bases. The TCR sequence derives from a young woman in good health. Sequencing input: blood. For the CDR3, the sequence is CASRKPGDGRSNEQFF. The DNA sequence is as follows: TGTGCCAGCAGAAAACCCGGGGACGGAAGATCGAATGAGCAGTTCTTC.